These 17 T cell receptor beta chains share one sample of origin, sequenced in a study of molecular identifiers for immune sequencing clone quantification. Each CDR3 protein gets one entry after TCRdb re-called the PCR reads with MiXCR. The profile shows about 63,000 distinct CDR3 sequences, roughly a fifth of them singletons. Sequenced material: naive CD8+ T cells from blood, with Jurkat cell RNA spiked in. Subset meaning: FACS-sorted CD8+CD4-CCR7+CD45RA+ naive T cells. The origin of the receptors is a human donor in good health. Some libraries in this study had Jurkat cell RNA spiked in.

The table lists this clonotype with many counts. This chain uses TRBV6-8 with TRBJ1-5; TRBD1 agrees at 7 bases. Germline values: CDR1 MNHGY, CDR2 SAAAGT. Germline trimming cut 0 bases from V and 9 bases from J; bases unmatched to any gene: 8. The CDR3 has 15 residues. CDR3 nucleotide sequence: TGTGCCAGCAGTTACTCGAGAGGGACAGCTCGGCCCCAGCATTTT. Translating it yields CASSYSRGTARPQHF.

This clonotype was counted only a few times. The chain uses TRBV12-3 or TRBV12-4 and TRBJ2-1; D tentatively fits TRBD1 or TRBD2 (5 bases each). The CDR3 consists of 19 residues. V was trimmed by 5 bases and J by 0 bases, leaving 23 bases between them. The CDR3 loop reads CASSPDGVQGGFSYNEQFF. CDR3 nucleotide sequence: TGTGCCAGCAGTCCCGACGGGGTGCAGGGCGGGTTCTCCTACAATGAGCAGTTCTTC.

This clonotype has a handful of counts. The rearrangement links TRBV9 to TRBJ2-7; D may be TRBD1 or TRBD2 (5 bases each). V was clipped by 0 bases and J by 5 bases, with 15 bases between them. This CDR3 spans 15 amino acids. Germline-derived CDR1 and CDR2 are SGDLS and YYNGEE. As DNA, the CDR3 is TGTGCCAGCAGCGTAGAAGGGACCCCATGGCACGAGCAGTACTTC. This codes for CASSVEGTPWHEQYF.

This clonotype has a count of ten or more. The chain couples TRBV20-1 to TRBJ1-2; 7 bases are a match to TRBD1. V shed 3 bases, J shed 8 bases, and the junction held 9 bases outside the gene matches. Looked up from germline, CDR1 is DFQATT and CDR2 is SNEGSKA (reference sequence). CDR3 size: 13 residues. The CDR3 sequence is CSARPPTGRGYTF. CDR3 sequence (DNA): TGCAGTGCTAGGCCCCCGACAGGGAGAGGCTACACCTTC.

A remark on this clonotype: This could be a read error, since a much larger clone is one nucleotide away. The chain uses TRBV5-3 and TRBJ2-1; possible D gene TRBD2, 6 bases. TRBV5-3 is filed as an ORF, its function uncertain. The CDR3 is made up of 15 amino acids. CDR3 DNA: TGTGCCAGCAGCTTTTCTCCTTCTAGCGCGGCTGAGCGGTTCTTC. Its translation: CASSFSPSSAAERFF.

This clonotype was counted many times. The rearrangement joins TRBV7-8 to TRBJ1-2; tentatively, D is TRBD1 (6 bases). Trimming shortened V by 7 bases and J by 4 bases, and 13 bases separated the two germline ends. In germline, CDR1 is SGHVS, CDR2 FQNEAQ. This CDR3 has 13 residues. As DNA, the CDR3 is TGTGCCAGCACTTCGACAGGTCCCTATGGCTACACCTTC. Amino acid sequence: CASTSTGPYGYTF.

About this clonotype: Given a much more abundant clone one base away, this may be a read error. The chain carries TRBV27 and TRBJ1-1, with TRBD1 matching over 8 bases. The CDR3 length is 15 residues. Germline CDR1 is MNHEY and CDR2 is SMNVEV (reference sequence). The DNA of the CDR3 is TGTGCCAGCAGTCCCCTGACAGGGGTGAACGCTGAAGCTTTCTTT. It is translated as CASSPLTGVNAEAFF.

This clonotype was counted at least ten times. The rearrangement links TRBV7-9 to TRBJ1-5; D unresolved. V lost 2 bases to trimming and J lost 4 bases, with 15 bases between them. Germline-derived CDR1 and CDR2 are SEHNR and FQNEAQ (reference sequence). The CDR3 extends over 16 amino acids. The CDR3 DNA reads as TGTGCCAGCAGCTTATTTTGGGGAACGGAAAATCAGCCCCAGCATTTT. Protein product: CASSLFWGTENQPQHF.

With regard to this clonotype: A read error may explain this, as a much larger clone is one base away. CDR3 sequence reads: CAIGPGHGASEQYF. CDR3 bases: TGTGCCATTGGACCGGGACATGGGGCTAGCGAGCAGTACTTC. The rearrangement uses TRBV10-3 and TRBJ2-7, with D possibly being TRBD1 (6 bases). The germline V gene encodes CDR1 ENHRY and CDR2 SYGVKD. This CDR3 is built from 14 residues. Trimming took 9 bases from V and 6 from J, leaving 21 bases between them.

This clonotype has a count of ten or more. The chain joins TRBV28 to TRBJ2-1, with TRBD1 matching 7 bases. Per germline, CDR1 MDHEN and CDR2 SYDVKM. V lost 4 bases, J lost 7 bases, and 7 bases stayed unmatched. The CDR3 is 14 residues long. The CDR3 protein is CASSSLTGINEQFF. The CDR3 DNA is TGTGCCAGCAGTTCCCTGACAGGGATAAATGAGCAGTTCTTC. The whole variable domain, filled in from reference TRBV28 and TRBJ2-1, reads DVKVTQSSRYLVKRTGEKVFLECVQDMDHENMFWYRQDPGLGLRLIYFSYDVKMKEKGDIPEGYSVSREKKERFSLILESASTNQTSMYLCASSSLTGINEQFFGPGTRLTVL.

This clonotype was observed at least ten times. The chain has TRBV7-9 and TRBJ2-3; the D is unclear. The CDR3 has 15 residues. Germline lookup yields CDR1 SEHNR and CDR2 FQNEAQ (reference sequence). Trimming took off 5 bases at V and 4 bases at J, with 16 bases between the two ends. CDR3 residues: CASSPLQGFADTQYF. The CDR3 nucleotides read TGTGCCAGCAGCCCCCTCCAAGGGTTTGCAGATACGCAGTATTTT.

The rearrangement uses TRBV4-1 and TRBJ2-7; D possibly matches TRBD1 or TRBD2 (5 bases each). Germline V CDR1 and CDR2: MGHRA, YSYEKL. The CDR3 consists of 17 residues. The ends were cut back, 1 base at V and 1 base at J, with 17 bases in the middle. The CDR3 nucleotides read TGCGCCAGCAGCCAAGTACAGGCCTGGACGGGATCCTACGAGCAGTACTTC. It codes for CASSQVQAWTGSYEQYF.

This clonotype was counted at least ten times. This chain links TRBV11-2 with TRBJ2-1; 10 positions match TRBD2. Per the germline V gene, CDR1 is SGHAT and CDR2 is FQNNGV. V lost 1 base to trimming and J lost 4 bases; unmatched junction nucleotides: 7. The CDR3 consists of 17 residues. The CDR3 nucleotides are TGTGCCAGCAGCTTAGCTCCCGGGACTAGCGAATACAATGAGCAGTTCTTC. Residues: CASSLAPGTSEYNEQFF.

Points on this clonotype: The junction and the germline gene differ at one end; a read error may be behind it. The chain employs TRBV29-1 and TRBJ2-7; D may be TRBD2 (6 bases). Per germline, CDR1 SQVTM and CDR2 ANQGSEA. This CDR3 comprises 15 residues. CDR3 region: CSVDEVSEGGDERYF. For the CDR3, the DNA is TGCAGCGTTGATGAGGTTTCCGAGGGCGGGGACGAGCGGTACTTC.

As for this clonotype: Possible read error: a much larger clone is one base away. This likely comes from a read error, as the CDR3 has no conserved phenylalanine or tryptophan at its end. This chain uses TRBV12-3 or TRBV12-4 with TRBJ2-5, with D perhaps matching TRBD2 (7 bases). Trimming removed 3 bases from V and 3 bases from J, with 20 bases in between. This CDR3 spans 17 amino acids. This CDR3 reads CASSFIVGGGPEETQYL. The CDR3 bases are TGTGCCAGCAGTTTTATCGTGGGGGGGGGGCCCGAAGAGACCCAGTACCTC.

Within the sample, this clonotype is medium-sized. The genes are TRBV7-2 and TRBJ2-3; D remains ambiguous. In germline, CDR1 is SGHTA, CDR2 FQGNSA. The length of the CDR3 is 14 residues. V lost 6 bases, J lost 6 bases, and 16 bases lay in between. The CDR3 reads CASRPRHYPDTQYF. The CDR3 nucleotides read TGTGCCAGCAGGCCCCGTCACTACCCGGATACGCAGTATTTT.

This clonotype occurred many times. The genes are TRBV29-1 and TRBJ2-5; 8 bases line up with TRBD2. Unmatched junction bases numbered 6, after V lost 2 bases and J lost 1 base. Germline V gene sequence: CDR1 SQVTM, CDR2 ANQGSEA. The CDR3 is 15 residues long. The CDR3 DNA is TGCAGCGTTGAACTACCGCGGGAGGCCCAAGAGACCCAGTACTTC. This translates into CSVELPREAQETQYF.